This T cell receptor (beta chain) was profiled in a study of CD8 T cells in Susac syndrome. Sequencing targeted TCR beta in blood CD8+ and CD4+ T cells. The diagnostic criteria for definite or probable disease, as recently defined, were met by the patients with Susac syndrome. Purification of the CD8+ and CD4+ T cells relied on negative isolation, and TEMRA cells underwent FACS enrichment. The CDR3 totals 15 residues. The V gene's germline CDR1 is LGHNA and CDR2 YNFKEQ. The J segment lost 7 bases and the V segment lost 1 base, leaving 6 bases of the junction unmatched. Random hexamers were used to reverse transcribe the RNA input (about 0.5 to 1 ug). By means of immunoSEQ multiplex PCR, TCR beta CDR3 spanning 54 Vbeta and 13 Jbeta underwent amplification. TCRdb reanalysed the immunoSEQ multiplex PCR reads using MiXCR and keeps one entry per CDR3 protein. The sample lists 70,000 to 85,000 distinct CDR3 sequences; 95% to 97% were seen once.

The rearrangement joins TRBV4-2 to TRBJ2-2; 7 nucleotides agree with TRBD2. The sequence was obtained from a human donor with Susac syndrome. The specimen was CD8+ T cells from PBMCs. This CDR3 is CASSQASGGGGELFF. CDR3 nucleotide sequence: TGTGCCAGCAGCCAAGCGTCGGGAGGCGGCGGGGAGCTGTTTTTT.